One T cell receptor (beta chain) is described in this entry. Data came from immunoSEQ multiplex PCR; TCRdb stores just in-frame clones and leaves some out. Counted here are roughly 710,000 clones, approximately 83% occurring once; the ten biggest clones make up around 0.01%. This record belongs to a study of shared T cell receptors in the human thymus. CDR3 length: 16 residues. V gave up 3 bases and J gave up 4 bases, with 19 bases separating them. CDR1 is SGDLS and CDR2 is YYNGEE in the germline V gene. In addition, the sample was reused for a study of human thymus T cells.

J is TRBJ1-1 and V is TRBV9; perhaps TRBD1 as D (6 bases). The clonotype originates from a girl in the first two years of life with a congenital heart defect. The sample was thymocytes. The CDR3, as DNA: TGTGCCAGCAGCGACGATACAGGGTTGATGAGCACTGAAGCTTTCTTT. This encodes CASSDDTGLMSTEAFF.